This T cell receptor beta chain was documented in a study of blood T cell repertoires in COVID-19. On the study more broadly: Specimens from acute and convalescent COVID-19 originated in the United States, Italy and Spain. Sources were T cells, B-cell-depleted T cells, or PBMCs; the material itself was cDNA or gDNA.

Original methodology: It was from reference gene primer amplification that nucleated cell counts were estimated. Generated by immunoSEQ multiplex PCR, the TCRdb table keeps only in-frame clones and is missing some. V, J and clone size were drawn from that table, and D and trimming were deduced from the DNA. The sample holds 44,000 or so clones, 65% to 85% seen once. The sequenced sample was peripheral blood. The source is a man aged 45-60 years with active COVID-19.

As DNA, the CDR3 is TGTGCCAGCAGGGGGACGGGACAGGGATCCGGCTACACCTTC. Protein product: CASRGTGQGSGYTF. V is TRBV27 and J is TRBJ1-2; 9 bases align to TRBD1. The germline gives CDR1 MNHEY, CDR2 SMNVEV (reference sequence). J was trimmed by 8 bases and V by 6 bases; bases with no gene match: 10. CDR3 size: 14 residues.